This T cell receptor (beta chain) emerged from a study of vaccination effects on CD4 cells after COVID-19. Under the ViraFEST assay, PBMC were stimulated with viral peptide pools so that antigen-specific CD4+ T cells expanded. Sequencing was performed afterwards. On day 10 of culture, CD4+ T cells were separated out. In the vaccine recipients, nucleocapsid antibodies were negative and there was no prior SARS-CoV-2 infection. Each culture well received some 1.9 million PBMC. These cells were then cultured in IMDM with about 9.1 IU/ml IL-2 and about 9.9 ug/ml peptides. On both days 3 and 7, half of the culture medium was replaced with IL-2 medium. Details on this clone: The antigen is undetermined.

Study conclusions and caveats: Marked clonal contraction of both clone types appeared late after vaccination. Cross-reactivity toward common cold coronaviruses was confined to only 1 of 255 vaccine-induced clones in healthy vaccinees.

The method was immunoSEQ multiplex PCR; TCRdb's version includes in-frame clones alone and lacks a portion of them. Seen here are 27,000 or so clones, under 75% observed once, and the top ten hold about 10%. Trimming took off 0 bases at V and 6 bases at J, with 9 bases between the two ends. CDR3 size: 14 residues. The V gene's germline CDR1 is MRHNA and CDR2 SNTAGT. The rearrangement links TRBV6-4 to TRBJ2-1; D is uncertain. Sequences were derived from CD4+ T cells from PBMCs cultured with SARS-CoV-2 spike peptides, sampled before COVID-19 vaccination. The source is a human donor who received a COVID-19 vaccine. CDR3 region: CASSDSDILNEQFF. CDR3 in DNA: TGTGCCAGCAGTGACTCGGATATCCTCAATGAGCAGTTCTTC.